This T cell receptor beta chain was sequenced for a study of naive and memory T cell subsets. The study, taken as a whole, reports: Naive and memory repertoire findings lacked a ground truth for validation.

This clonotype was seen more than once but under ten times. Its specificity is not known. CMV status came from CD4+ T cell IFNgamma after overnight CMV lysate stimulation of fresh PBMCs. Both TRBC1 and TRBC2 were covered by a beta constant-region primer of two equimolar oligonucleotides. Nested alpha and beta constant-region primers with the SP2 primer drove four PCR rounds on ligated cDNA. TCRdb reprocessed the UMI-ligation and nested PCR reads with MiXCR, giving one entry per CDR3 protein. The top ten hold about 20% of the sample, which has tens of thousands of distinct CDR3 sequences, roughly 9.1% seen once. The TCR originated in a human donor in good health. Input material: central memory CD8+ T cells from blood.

CDR3 sequence reads: CASSMGRPEAFF. The CDR3 DNA sequence: TGTGCCAGTAGTATGGGGAGACCTGAAGCTTTCTTT. The chain has TRBV19 and TRBJ1-1; D is unclear. CDR3 length equals 12 residues. V lost 3 bases to trimming and J lost 6 bases, with 8 bases between them. The germline V gene encodes CDR1 LNHDA and CDR2 SQIVND (reference sequence).